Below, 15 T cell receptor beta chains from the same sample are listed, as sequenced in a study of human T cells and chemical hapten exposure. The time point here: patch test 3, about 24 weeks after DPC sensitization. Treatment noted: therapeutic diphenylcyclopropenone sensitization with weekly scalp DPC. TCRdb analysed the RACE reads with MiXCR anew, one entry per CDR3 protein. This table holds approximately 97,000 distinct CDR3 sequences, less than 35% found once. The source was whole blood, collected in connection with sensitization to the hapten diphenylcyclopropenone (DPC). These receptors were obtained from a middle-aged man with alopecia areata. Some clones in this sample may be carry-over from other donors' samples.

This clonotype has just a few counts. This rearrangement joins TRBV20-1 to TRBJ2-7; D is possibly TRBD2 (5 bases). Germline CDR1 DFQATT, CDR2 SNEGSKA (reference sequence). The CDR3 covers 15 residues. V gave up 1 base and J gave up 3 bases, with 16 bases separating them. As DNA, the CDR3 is TGCAGTGCTAGAGCCCTAGCACTCCCCATCTACGAGCAGTACTTC. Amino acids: CSARALALPIYEQYF.

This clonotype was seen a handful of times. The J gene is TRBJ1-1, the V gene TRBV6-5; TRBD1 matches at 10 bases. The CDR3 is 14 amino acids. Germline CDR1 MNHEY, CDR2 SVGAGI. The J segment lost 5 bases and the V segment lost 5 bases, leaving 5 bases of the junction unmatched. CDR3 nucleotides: TGTGCCAGCAGTCAGGACAGGGGGACGACTGAAGCTTTCTTT. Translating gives CASSQDRGTTEAFF.

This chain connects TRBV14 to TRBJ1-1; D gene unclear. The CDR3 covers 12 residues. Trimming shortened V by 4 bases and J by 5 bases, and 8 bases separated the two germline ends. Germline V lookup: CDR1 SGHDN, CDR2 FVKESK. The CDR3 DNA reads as TGTGCCAGCAGCCCCCTGGTGACTGAAGCTTTCTTT. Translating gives CASSPLVTEAFF. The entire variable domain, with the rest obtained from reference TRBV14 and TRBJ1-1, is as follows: EAGVTQFPSHSVIEKGQTVTLRCDPISGHDNLYWYRRVMGKEIKFLLHFVKESKQDESGMPNNRFLAERTGGTYSTLKVQPAELEDSGVYFCASSPLVTEAFFGQGTRLTVV.

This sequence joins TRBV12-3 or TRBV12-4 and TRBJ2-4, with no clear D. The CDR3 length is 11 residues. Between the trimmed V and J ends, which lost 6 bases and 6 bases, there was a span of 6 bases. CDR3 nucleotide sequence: TGTGCCAGCAGCAAGGGAAACATTCAGTACTTC. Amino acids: CASSKGNIQYF.

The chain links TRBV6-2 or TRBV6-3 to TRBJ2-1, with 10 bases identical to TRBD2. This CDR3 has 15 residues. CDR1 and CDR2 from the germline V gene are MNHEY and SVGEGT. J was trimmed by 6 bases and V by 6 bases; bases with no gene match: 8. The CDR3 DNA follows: TGTGCCAGCAGATCATTTAGCGGGAGGAGCAATGAGCAGTTCTTC. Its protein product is CASRSFSGRSNEQFF.

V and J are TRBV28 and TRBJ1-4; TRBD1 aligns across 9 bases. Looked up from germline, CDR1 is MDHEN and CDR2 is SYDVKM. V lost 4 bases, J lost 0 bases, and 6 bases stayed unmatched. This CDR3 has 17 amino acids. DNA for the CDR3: TGTGCCAGCAGTTCCGCCGGGACAGGGCCAACTAATGAAAAACTGTTTTTT. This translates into CASSSAGTGPTNEKLFF.

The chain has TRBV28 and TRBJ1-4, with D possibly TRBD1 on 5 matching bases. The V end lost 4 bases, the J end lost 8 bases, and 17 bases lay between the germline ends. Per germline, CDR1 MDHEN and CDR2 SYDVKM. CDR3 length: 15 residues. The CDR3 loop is CASSSYGTGGEKLFF. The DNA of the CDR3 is TGTGCCAGCAGTTCATACGGGACGGGCGGGGAAAAACTGTTTTTT. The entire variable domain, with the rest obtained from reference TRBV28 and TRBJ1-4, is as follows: DVKVTQSSRYLVKRTGEKVFLECVQDMDHENMFWYRQDPGLGLRLIYFSYDVKMKEKGDIPEGYSVSREKKERFSLILESASTNQTSMYLCASSSYGTGGEKLFFGSGTQLSVL.

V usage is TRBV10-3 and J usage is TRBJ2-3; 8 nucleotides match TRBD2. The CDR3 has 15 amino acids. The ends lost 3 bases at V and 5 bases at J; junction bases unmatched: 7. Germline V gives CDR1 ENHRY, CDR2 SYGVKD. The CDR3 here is CAISEGSGSGDTQYF. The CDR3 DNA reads TGTGCCATCAGTGAAGGGAGCGGGAGTGGAGATACGCAGTATTTT.

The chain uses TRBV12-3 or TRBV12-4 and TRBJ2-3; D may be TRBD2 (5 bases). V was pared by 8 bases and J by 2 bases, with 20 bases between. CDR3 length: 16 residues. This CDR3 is CASALRRRPNTDTQYF. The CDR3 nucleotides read TGTGCCAGCGCGTTACGGAGGCGGCCCAACACAGATACGCAGTATTTT.

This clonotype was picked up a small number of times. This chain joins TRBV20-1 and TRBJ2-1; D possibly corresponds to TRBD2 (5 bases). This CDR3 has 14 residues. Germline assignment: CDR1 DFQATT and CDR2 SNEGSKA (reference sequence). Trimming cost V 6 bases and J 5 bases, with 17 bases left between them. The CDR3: CSAIKRESHNEQFF. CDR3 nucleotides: TGCAGTGCCATCAAGAGGGAGTCCCACAATGAGCAGTTCTTC.

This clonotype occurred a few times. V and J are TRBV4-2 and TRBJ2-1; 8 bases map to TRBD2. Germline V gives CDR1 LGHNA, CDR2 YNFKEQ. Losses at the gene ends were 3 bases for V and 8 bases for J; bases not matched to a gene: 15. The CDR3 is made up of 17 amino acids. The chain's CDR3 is CASSHSLISGGRDEQFF. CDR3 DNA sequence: TGTGCCAGCAGCCACTCCCTAATTTCGGGAGGGCGAGATGAGCAGTTCTTC.

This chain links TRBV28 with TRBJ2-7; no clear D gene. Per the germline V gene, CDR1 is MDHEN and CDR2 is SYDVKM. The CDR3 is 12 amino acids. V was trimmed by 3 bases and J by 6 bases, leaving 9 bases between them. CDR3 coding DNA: TGTGCCAGCAGTTTCTCCCCGGTCGAGCAGTACTTC. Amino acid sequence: CASSFSPVEQYF.

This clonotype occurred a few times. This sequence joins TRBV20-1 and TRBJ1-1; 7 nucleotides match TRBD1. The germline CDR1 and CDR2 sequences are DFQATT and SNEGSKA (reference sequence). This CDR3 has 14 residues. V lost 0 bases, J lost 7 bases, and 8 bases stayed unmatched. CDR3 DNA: TGCAGTGCTAGAGATCCTCGGGACAGCCTTGAAGCTTTCTTT. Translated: CSARDPRDSLEAFF.

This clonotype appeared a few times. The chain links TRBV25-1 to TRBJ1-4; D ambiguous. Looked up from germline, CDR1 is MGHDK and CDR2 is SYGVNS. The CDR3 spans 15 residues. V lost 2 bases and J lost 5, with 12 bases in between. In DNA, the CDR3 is TGTGCCAGCAGTGAACAAACGACGGGGAATGAAAAACTGTTTTTT. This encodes CASSEQTTGNEKLFF.

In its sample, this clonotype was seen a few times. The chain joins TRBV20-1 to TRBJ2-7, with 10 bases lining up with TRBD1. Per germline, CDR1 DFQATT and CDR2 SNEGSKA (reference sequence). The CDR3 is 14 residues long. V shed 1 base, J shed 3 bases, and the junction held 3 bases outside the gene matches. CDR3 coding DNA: TGCAGTGCTAGAGTCGGGGACAGGGGCTACGAGCAGTACTTC. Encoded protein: CSARVGDRGYEQYF.